This TCR beta chain was documented in a study of T cells in women clearing cervical HPV infection (dated 2018 in TCRdb). A note on the overall study: The cases were 20 to 30 women with histologically confirmed HPV16-related CIN3 or worse, and 2 of those women had invasive cancers. The roughly 23 controls were women who cleared a single incident HPV16 infection within 12 months without developing precancer or cancer. Blood from cases was collected at the visit where the lesion was first found, while blood from controls was collected once the infection could no longer be detected. For cases, the median interval between lesion detection and blood sampling was about 160 days, with an interquartile range of 90 to 200 days. Because only a few women had HLA typing data, the possibility that HLA type acted as a confounder could not be ruled out. This exploratory proof-of-principle case-control study, nested within the Guanacaste HPV Natural History Study in Costa Rica, compared TCR repertoires among women with different cervical HPV16 outcomes. Cases and controls were matched on age within five years and on year of sample collection. Median age was about 35 years in cases versus just over 37 in controls, and baseline characteristics did not differ significantly. The parent cohort enrolled about 10,000 women aged 18 or older in Guanacaste, Costa Rica, during about 1992 to 1994 and followed them for approximately 7 years. As quality controls, five blinded duplicates were added to each group, bringing the total to 60 or so samples made up of some 50 participants and 10 or so replicates. What the research found in general, with its limitations: By combining richness with V gene abundances, random forest classifiers separated cases from controls with an estimated AUC of less than 0.85. Across sequencing depths, CIN3+ cases showed significantly higher TCR repertoire richness than controls, but evenness did not differ between the groups. Whether associations preceded infection or resulted from infection could not be shown with the cross-sectional design, and effector/memory subsets and HPV-specific T cells were not isolated. Because T-cell numbers per sample were unknown, differences in richness could reflect varying T-cell content rather than repertoire biology.

Every participant had a single incident cervical HPV16 infection, and women with prevalent HPV16 infections were excluded. Cervical HPV DNA was detected by MY09/MY11 PCR, and genotyping was performed by dot-blot hybridization. Approximately 16 mL of heparinized blood were centrifuged, and the buffy coat was aliquoted, frozen at -30°C, then stored at -80°C. Genomic DNA was extracted from buffy coat specimens using QIAGEN kits. TCR beta CDR3 regions were amplified by multiplex PCR from an average of roughly 1.1 ug genomic DNA per sample using the immunoSEQ assay. Primer bias was corrected in the assay by using a complete synthetic TCR repertoire to establish an amplification baseline. The amplicons were sequenced on the Illumina platform. The original methods were these. Sequences were error-corrected by clustering with frequency ratios and a modified nearest-neighbor algorithm and were then analyzed in the immunoSEQ Analyzer with IMGT gene definitions. At each rarefaction depth, TCR richness and evenness were averaged across 20 rarefaction repeats, and any sample with fewer sequences than the depth was left out. Wilcoxon rank sum tests with FDR correction were used to compare relative abundances of V, D and J genes between the groups. An intraclass correlation of around 96% for TCR richness and an average of around 82% across about 66 gene segments were obtained from the blinded duplicates. TCRdb provides this immuneACCESS table in a form limited to in-frame rearrangements. Some clones are lacking; in checked studies, under half of them reflect an unresolved V gene, and why the rest are absent is not known. V and J calls and clone size come straight from that table; D and trimming were deduced from the DNA. This sample's table carries tens of thousands of clones. The ten top clones hold roughly 1.2% of the sample.

About this clone: Its antigen has not been determined.

The sequence was collected from a woman aged 18 to 75 with a cervical HPV16 infection that either progressed to CIN3+ or cleared (not recorded which). Sequencing used blood buffy coat.

The CDR3 region reads CSSNGGQGVETQYF. CDR3 bases read: TGCAGTTCCAATGGCGGACAGGGGGTAGAGACC. Recombination joined TRBV20-1 with TRBJ2-5; a stretch of 10 junction bases matches TRBD1. The read finishes 3 residues shy of the CDR3 end, and the germline J gene is used to complete it. CDR1 DFQATT and CDR2 SNEGSKA are derived from the germline V gene (reference sequence). Here V drops 8 bases and J drops 4 bases, and the junction holds 10 bases not matched to any gene. The CDR3 numbers 14 residues from cysteine through phenylalanine. The CDR3 was read in part: 33 bases, with the frame set at base 1.